The 7 T cell receptor beta chains listed next were all sequenced from one sample in a study of T-cell memory formation after mild COVID-19. TCRdb recomputed calls from the 5' RACE reads with MiXCR, one row per CDR3 protein. The table lists about 170,000 distinct CDR3 sequences, over 10% of them singletons. Sequencing used PBMCs or a T cell subset sorted from them (not recorded which). Receptor source: a man between 18 and 29 years old who had mild COVID-19 (a few samples of this study predate the infection). Cell type and time point are not known.

This clonotype was observed a handful of times. The DNA for the CDR3 is TGTGCCAGCAGCCAATCGGGAGGTGGCTACACCTTC. Translation gives CASSQSGGGYTF. The J gene is TRBJ1-2, the V gene TRBV3-1, with no clear D. The germline CDR1 and CDR2 sequences are LGHDT and YNNKEL (reference sequence). The V gene lost 2 bases and the J gene lost 7 bases, with 8 bases spanning the gap. CDR3 length: 12 amino acids. The variable domain in full, with the rest retrieved from reference TRBV3-1 and TRBJ1-2, is DTAVSQTPKYLVTQMGNDKSIKCEQNLGHDTMYWYKQDSKKFLKIMFSYNNKELIINETVPNRFSPKSPDKAHLNLHINSLELGDSAVYFCASSQSGGGYTFGSGTRLTVV.

The sample holds one count of this clonotype. The V gene is TRBV27, the J gene TRBJ1-6, with 7 bases fitting TRBD1. Germline trimming cut 5 bases from V and 6 bases from J; bases unmatched to any gene: 10. This CDR3 is 16 amino acids long. Germline assignment: CDR1 MNHEY and CDR2 SMNVEV (reference sequence). The CDR3 loop is CASSLGRDRCNSPLHF. As DNA, the CDR3 is TGTGCCAGCAGTCTGGGGAGGGACAGATGTAATTCACCCCTCCACTTT.

This clonotype was counted between two and nine times. CDR3 sequence reads: CATSSANTGELFF. CDR3 nucleotides: TGTGCCACCAGTTCGGCTAACACCGGGGAGCTGTTTTTT. V gene TRBV24-1 combines with J gene TRBJ2-2; D unclear. Trimming removed 6 bases from V and 2 bases from J, with 6 bases in between. The CDR3 extends over 13 amino acids. Germline CDR1 reads KGHDR; CDR2 reads SFDVKD.

This clonotype was counted only a few times. The V call is TRBV12-3 or TRBV12-4, the J call TRBJ1-3; no clear D gene. The CDR3 extends over 14 amino acids. V was shortened by 3 bases and J by 0 bases, with 6 bases between the two germline ends. CDR3 sequence: CASSFAFSGNTIYF. CDR3 DNA: TGTGCCAGCAGTTTCGCCTTCTCTGGAAACACCATATATTTT.

CDR3 DNA: TGTGCCAGCACTCCCAGGACAGGGGACTACGAGCAGTACTTC. Translation: CASTPRTGDYEQYF. The chain employs TRBV6-2 or TRBV6-3 and TRBJ2-7; TRBD1 matches at 9 bases. After removal of 7 bases from V and 3 bases from J, the junction contained 7 bases not matched to a gene. This CDR3 spans 14 amino acids. Germline values: CDR1 MNHEY, CDR2 SVGEGT.

The CDR3 reads CASSLAGGLNTEAFF. The CDR3 DNA is TGTGCCAGCAGCTTGGCTGGGGGCCTGAACACTGAAGCTTTCTTT. This chain links TRBV7-6 with TRBJ1-1; TRBD1 is a possible D gene (6 bases). From germline, CDR1 is SGHVS and CDR2 FNYEAQ. This CDR3 region has 15 residues. The V gene lost 3 bases and the J gene lost 0 bases, with 11 bases spanning the gap.

This clonotype was observed at least ten times. Here the CDR3 DNA reads TGTGCCAGCCTATCCAATGCTGGGGCCAACGTCCTGACTTTC. Protein product: CASLSNAGANVLTF. The chain links TRBV7-2 to TRBJ2-6; D call uncertain. The CDR3 runs to 14 residues. V was cut by 8 bases and J by 2 bases, with 10 bases left in between. Germline CDR1 and CDR2: SGHTA and FQGNSA. Full variable domain (missing parts from reference TRBV7-2 and TRBJ2-6): GAGVSQSPSNKVTEKGKDVELRCDPISGHTALYWYRQSLGQGLEFLIYFQGNSAPDKSGLPSDRFSAERTGGSVSTLTIQRTQQEDSAVYLCASLSNAGANVLTFGAGSRLTVL.